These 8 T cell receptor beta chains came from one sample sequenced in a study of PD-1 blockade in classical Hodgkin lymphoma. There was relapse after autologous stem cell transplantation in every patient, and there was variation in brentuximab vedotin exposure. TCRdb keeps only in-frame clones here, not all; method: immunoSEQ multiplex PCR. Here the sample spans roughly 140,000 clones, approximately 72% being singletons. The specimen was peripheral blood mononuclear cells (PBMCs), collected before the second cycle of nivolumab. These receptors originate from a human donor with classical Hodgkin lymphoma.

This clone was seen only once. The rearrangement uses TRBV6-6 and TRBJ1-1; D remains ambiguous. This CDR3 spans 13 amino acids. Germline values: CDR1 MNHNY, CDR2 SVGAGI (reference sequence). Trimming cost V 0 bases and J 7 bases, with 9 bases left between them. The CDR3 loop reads CASSYSKENEAFF. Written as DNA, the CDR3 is TGTGCCAGCAGTTACTCAAAAGAGAATGAAGCTTTCTTT.

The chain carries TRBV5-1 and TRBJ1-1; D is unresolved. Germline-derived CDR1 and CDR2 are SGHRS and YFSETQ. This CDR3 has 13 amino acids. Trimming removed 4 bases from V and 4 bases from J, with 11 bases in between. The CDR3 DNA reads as TGCGCCAGCAGCCCCTCCGGCGGCACTGAAGCTTTCTTT. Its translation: CASSPSGGTEAFF.

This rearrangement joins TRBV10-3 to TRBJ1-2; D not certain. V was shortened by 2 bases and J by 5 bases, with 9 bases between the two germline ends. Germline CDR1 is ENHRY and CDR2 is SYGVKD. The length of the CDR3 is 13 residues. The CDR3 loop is CAISEGQLYGYTF. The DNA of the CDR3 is TGTGCCATCAGTGAGGGGCAGCTATATGGCTACACCTTC.

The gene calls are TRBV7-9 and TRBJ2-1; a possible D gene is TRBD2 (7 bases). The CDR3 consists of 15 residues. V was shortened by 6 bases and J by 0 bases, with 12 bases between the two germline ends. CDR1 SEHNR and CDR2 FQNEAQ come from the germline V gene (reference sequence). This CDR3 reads CASRRGDYSYNEQFF. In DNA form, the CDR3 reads TGTGCCAGCAGAAGGGGGGACTACTCCTACAATGAGCAGTTCTTC. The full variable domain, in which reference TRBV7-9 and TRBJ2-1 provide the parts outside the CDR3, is DTGVSQNPRHKITKRGQNVTFRCDPISEHNRLYWYRQTLGQGPEFLTYFQNEAQLEKSRLLSDRFSAERPKGSFSTLEIQRTEQGDSAMYLCASRRGDYSYNEQFFGPGTRLTVL.

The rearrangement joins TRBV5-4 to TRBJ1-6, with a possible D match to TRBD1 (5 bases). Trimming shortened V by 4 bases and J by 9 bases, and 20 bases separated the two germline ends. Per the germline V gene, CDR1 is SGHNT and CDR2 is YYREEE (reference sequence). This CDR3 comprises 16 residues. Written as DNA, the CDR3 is TGTGCCAGCAGCCGCCTGGACACCCAGCGGACTTCACCCCTCCACTTT. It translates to CASSRLDTQRTSPLHF.

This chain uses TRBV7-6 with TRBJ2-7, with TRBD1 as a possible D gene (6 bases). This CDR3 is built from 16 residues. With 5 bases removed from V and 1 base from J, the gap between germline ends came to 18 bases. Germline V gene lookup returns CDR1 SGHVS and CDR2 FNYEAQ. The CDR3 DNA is TGTGCCAGCAGCGCAACCACAGGGACGTGGTCCTACGAGCAGTACTTC. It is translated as CASSATTGTWSYEQYF.

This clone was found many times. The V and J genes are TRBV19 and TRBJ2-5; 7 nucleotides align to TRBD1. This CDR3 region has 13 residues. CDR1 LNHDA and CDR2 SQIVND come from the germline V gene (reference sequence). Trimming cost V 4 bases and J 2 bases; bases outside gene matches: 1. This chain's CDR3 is CASSRGQQETQYF. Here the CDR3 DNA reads TGTGCCAGTAGTAGGGGACAGCAAGAGACCCAGTACTTC.

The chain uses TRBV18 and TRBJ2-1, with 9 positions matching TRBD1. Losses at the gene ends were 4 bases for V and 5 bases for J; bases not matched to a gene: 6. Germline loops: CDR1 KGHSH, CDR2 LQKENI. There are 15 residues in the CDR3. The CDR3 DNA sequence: TGTGCCAGCTCACAGGGGACAGGGAGAAACAATGAGCAGTTCTTC. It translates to CASSQGTGRNNEQFF.